The TCR beta chain under discussion was sequenced for a study of shared clonotypes between healthy human individuals. Looking at the study overall: The study used three CD4 naive, three CD4 memory, two CD8 naive and one CD8 memory plate per donor.

Original processing methods: Quality scores were absent from the junction-only immunoSEQ sequences, so filtering differed. The method was immunoSEQ multiplex PCR; TCRdb's version includes in-frame clones alone and lacks a portion of them. V, J and clone size are those of that table, while D and trimming were read from the DNA. There are fewer than 2.5 million clones in the sample; 80% to 95% occur only once, and approximately 0.36% lies in the top ten. Study-wide results and limits: An effect of sequencing depth on clonotype sharing among donors was expected. Generation of non-shared clonotypes was less probable than generation of clonotypes shared by all four donors.

This clone has just one count. What it binds is not known. CDR1 is SGHRS, CDR2 YFSETQ, per germline. Trimming removed 4 bases at V and 6 bases at J, with 11 bases between. This CDR3 has 13 residues. This receptor was taken from a man aged 18 to 29 in good health. Some clones in this sample may be carry-over from other donors' samples. The rearrangement joins TRBV5-1 to TRBJ2-1, with a tentative D call TRBD2 (6 bases). What was sequenced was naive CD4+ T cells from PBMCs. Subset defined: CD45RA+ positively selected. CDR3 DNA sequence: TGCGCCAGCAGCGGAGGGGCGGCCAATGAGCAGTTCTTC. It specifies CASSGGAANEQFF.